This T cell receptor beta chain originates from a study of human T cells and chemical hapten exposure. Study context: Each patient's scalp received weekly diphenylcyclopropenone throughout the roughly 24-week study. Small discrepancies in pooled library volume mainly accounted for the varying TCR yields per sample.

Time point of the sample: pre-sensitization, week 0. Treatment indicated: therapeutic diphenylcyclopropenone sensitization with weekly scalp DPC. There are 14 residues in the CDR3. The V end was cut by 5 bases, the J end by 7 bases, with 17 bases between. Library construction involved attaching unique molecular identifiers to individual cDNA molecules, which allowed quantitative, reproducible TCR counting. TCRdb reprocessed the RACE reads via MiXCR and lists one record per CDR3 protein. Among about 380,000 distinct CDR3 sequences listed, more than 4.5% were seen once. This TCR came from a woman aged 45-59 years with alopecia areata. Some clones in this sample may be carry-over from other donors' samples. The chain combines TRBV12-3 or TRBV12-4 with TRBJ1-2; TRBD1 is a possible D gene (6 bases). The source was whole blood, collected in connection with sensitization to the hapten diphenylcyclopropenone (DPC). The DNA for the CDR3 is TGTGCCAGCAGTCCTGGGGGCGAGCATGGTGGCTACACCTTC. Protein: CASSPGGEHGGYTF.